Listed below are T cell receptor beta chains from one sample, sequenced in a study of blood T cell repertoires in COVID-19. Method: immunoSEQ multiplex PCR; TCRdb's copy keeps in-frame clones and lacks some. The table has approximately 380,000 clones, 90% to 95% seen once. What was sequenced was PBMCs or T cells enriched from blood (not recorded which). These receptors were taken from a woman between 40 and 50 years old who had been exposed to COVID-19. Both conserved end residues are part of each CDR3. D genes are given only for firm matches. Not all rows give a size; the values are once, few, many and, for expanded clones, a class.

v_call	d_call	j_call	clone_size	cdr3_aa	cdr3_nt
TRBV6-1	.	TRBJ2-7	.	CASSEFFSGSPYYEQYF	TGTGCCAGCAGTGAATTTTTCTCAGGCTCTCCTTACTACGAGCAGTACTTC
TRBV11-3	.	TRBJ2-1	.	CASSETGSTYNEQFF	TGTGCCAGCAGCGAGACAGGTTCGACCTACAATGAGCAGTTCTTC
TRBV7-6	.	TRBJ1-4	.	CASSVRGASEKLFF	TGTGCCAGCAGCGTCCGGGGGGCGAGTGAAAAACTGTTTTTT
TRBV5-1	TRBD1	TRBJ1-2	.	CASSLGDRVPRLSYTF	TGCGCCAGCAGCTTGGGTGACAGGGTCCCGCGGCTGAGCTACACCTTC
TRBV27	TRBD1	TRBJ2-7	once	CASSYRDSLYEQYF	TGTGCCAGCAGTTACAGGGACAGCCTATACGAGCAGTACTTC
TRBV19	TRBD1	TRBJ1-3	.	CASSAERDRGRGNTIYF	TGTGCCAGTAGTGCCGAACGGGACAGGGGGCGAGGAAACACCATATATTTT
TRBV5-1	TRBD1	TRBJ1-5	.	CASSPGTGLGNQPQHF	TGCGCCAGCAGCCCCGGGACAGGGTTAGGCAATCAGCCCCAGCATTTT
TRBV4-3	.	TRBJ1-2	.	CASSQDIPGNYGYTF	TGCGCCAGCAGCCAAGATATACCCGGGAACTATGGCTACACCTTC
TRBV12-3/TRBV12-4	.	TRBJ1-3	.	CASSLEGVTIYF	TGTGCCAGCAGTTTAGAGGGAGTCACCATATATTTT
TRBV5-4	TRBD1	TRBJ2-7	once	CASSPRSQGAYEQYF	TGTGCCAGCAGCCCCAGATCACAGGGGGCGTACGAGCAGTACTTC
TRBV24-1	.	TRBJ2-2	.	CATSDRKRDTGELFF	TGTGCCACCAGTGATCGTAAGCGGGACACCGGGGAGCTGTTTTTT
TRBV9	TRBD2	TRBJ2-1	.	CASSVGGLAGYNEQFF	TGTGCCAGCAGCGTAGGGGGACTAGCGGGATACAATGAGCAGTTCTTC
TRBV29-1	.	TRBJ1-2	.	CSAQTGPYGYTF	TGCAGCGCTCAAACAGGGCCCTATGGCTACACCTTC
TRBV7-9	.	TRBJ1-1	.	CASSSTDTPGTEAFF	TGTGCCAGCAGCTCGACCGACACCCCCGGCACTGAAGCTTTCTTT
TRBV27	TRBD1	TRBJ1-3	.	CASSQTGSGNTIYF	TGTGCCAGCAGTCAGACAGGGAGTGGAAACACCATATATTTT
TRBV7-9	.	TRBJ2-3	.	CASSLASQGTDTQYF	TGTGCCAGCAGCTTAGCATCCCAGGGAACAGATACGCAGTATTTT
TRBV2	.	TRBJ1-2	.	CASSGETGFSGYTF	TGTGCCAGCAGTGGGGAAACAGGGTTTAGTGGCTACACCTTC
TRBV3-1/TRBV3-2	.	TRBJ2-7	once	CASSQLYEQYF	TGTGCCAGCAGCCAGCTATACGAGCAGTACTTC
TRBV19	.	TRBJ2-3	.	CASSIEDYTDTQYF	TGTGCCAGTAGTATAGAAGACTACACAGATACGCAGTATTTT
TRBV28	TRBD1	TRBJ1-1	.	CASSLNTKGARTEAFF	TGTGCCAGCAGCTTGAATACTAAGGGGGCGCGGACTGAAGCTTTCTTT
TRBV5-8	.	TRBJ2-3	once	CASSPPLRVATDTQYF	TGTGCCAGCAGCCCACCCCTGAGGGTTGCAACGGATACGCAGTATTTT
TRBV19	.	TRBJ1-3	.	CASSPYWSDSGNTIYF	TGTGCCAGTAGCCCCTACTGGTCCGACTCTGGAAACACCATATATTTT
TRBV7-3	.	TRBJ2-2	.	CASSSSIGRVLNTGELFF	TGTGCCAGCAGCTCCTCCATAGGCAGGGTTTTAAACACCGGGGAGCTGTTTTTT
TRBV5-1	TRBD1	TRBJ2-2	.	CASLQGVANTGELFF	TGCGCCAGTCTACAGGGGGTGGCTAACACCGGGGAGCTGTTTTTT
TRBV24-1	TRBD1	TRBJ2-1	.	CATLGQGHNEQFF	TGTGCCACCCTGGGACAGGGACACAATGAGCAGTTCTTC
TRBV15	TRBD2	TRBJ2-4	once	CATSRDAGGGAVPKNIQYF	TGTGCCACCAGCAGAGATGCGGGCGGGGGGGCCGTTCCCAAAAACATTCAGTACTTC